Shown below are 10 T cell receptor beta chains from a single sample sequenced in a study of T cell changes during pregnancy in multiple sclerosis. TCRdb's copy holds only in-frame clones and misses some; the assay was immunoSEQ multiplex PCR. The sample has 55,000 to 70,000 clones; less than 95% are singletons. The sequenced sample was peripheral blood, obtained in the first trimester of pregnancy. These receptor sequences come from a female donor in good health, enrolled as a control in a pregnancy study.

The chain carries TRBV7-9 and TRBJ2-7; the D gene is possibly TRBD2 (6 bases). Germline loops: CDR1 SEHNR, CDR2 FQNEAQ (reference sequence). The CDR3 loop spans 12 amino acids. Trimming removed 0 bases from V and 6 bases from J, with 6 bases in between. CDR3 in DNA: TGTGCCAGCAGCTTAGCGGGGGGCGAGCAGTACTTC. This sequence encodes CASSLAGGEQYF.

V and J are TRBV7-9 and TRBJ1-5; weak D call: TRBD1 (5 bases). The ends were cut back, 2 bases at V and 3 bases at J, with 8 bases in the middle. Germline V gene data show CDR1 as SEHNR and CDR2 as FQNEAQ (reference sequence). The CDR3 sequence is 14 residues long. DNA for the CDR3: TGTGCCAGCAGCTTAAGGGGTTCCAATCAGCCCCAGCATTTT. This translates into CASSLRGSNQPQHF.

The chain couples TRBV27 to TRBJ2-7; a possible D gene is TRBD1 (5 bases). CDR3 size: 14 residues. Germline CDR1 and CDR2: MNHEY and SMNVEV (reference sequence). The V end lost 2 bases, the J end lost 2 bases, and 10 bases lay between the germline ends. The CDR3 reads CASSLRGHAYEQYF. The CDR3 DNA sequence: TGTGCCAGCAGTTTACGCGGACATGCCTACGAGCAGTACTTC.

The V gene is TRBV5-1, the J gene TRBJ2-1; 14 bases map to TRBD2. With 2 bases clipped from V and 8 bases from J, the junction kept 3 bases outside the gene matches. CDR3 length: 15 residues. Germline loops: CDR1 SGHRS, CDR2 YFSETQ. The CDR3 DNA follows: TGCGCCAGCAGCTTAGGGACTAGCGGGAGCGATGAGCAGTTCTTC. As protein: CASSLGTSGSDEQFF.

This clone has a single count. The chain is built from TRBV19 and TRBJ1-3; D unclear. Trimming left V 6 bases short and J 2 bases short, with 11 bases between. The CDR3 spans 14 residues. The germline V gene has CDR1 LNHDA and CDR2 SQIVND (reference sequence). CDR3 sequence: CASSPGVPGNTIYF. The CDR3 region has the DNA TGTGCCAGTAGCCCCGGGGTACCTGGAAACACCATATATTTT. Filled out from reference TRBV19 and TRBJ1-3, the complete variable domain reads DGGITQSPKYLFRKEGQNVTLSCEQNLNHDAMYWYRQDPGQGLRLIYYSQIVNDFQKGDIAEGYSVSREKKESFPLTVTSAQKNPTAFYLCASSPGVPGNTIYFGEGSWLTVV.

The CDR3 is CASSPGTSGRYNEQFF. The CDR3, as DNA: TGTGCCAGCAGCCCCGGGACTAGCGGGAGGTACAATGAGCAGTTCTTC. The genes are TRBV9 and TRBJ2-1, with 15 bases aligning to TRBD2. CDR1 is SGDLS, CDR2 YYNGEE, per germline. V shed 4 bases and J 4 bases; nucleotides not matched to a gene: 3. The CDR3 length is 16 residues.

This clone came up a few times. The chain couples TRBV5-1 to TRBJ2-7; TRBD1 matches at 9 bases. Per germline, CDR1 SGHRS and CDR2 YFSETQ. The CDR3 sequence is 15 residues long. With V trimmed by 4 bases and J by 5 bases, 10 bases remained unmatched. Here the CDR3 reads CASSAPGTGSNEQYF. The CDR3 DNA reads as TGCGCCAGCAGCGCCCCCGGGACAGGGTCCAACGAGCAGTACTTC.

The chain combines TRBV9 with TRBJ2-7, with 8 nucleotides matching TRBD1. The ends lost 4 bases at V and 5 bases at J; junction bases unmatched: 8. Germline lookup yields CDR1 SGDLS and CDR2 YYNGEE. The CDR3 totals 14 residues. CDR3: CASSLFLTGDEQYF. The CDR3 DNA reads TGTGCCAGCAGCCTTTTTCTGACAGGGGACGAGCAGTACTTC.

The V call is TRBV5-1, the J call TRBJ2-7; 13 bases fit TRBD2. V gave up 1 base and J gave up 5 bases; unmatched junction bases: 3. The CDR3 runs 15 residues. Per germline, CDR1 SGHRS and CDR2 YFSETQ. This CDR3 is CASSLTSGRANEQYF. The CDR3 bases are TGCGCCAGCAGCTTGACTAGCGGGAGGGCGAACGAGCAGTACTTC.

CDR3 residues: CASSQDFFGYTF. In DNA, the CDR3 is TGCGCCAGCAGCCAAGATTTCTTTGGCTACACCTTC. The chain employs TRBV4-1 and TRBJ1-2; no reliable D call. V lost 0 bases and J 7 bases, leaving 6 bases between the germline ends. CDR3 length equals 12 residues. Per the germline V gene, CDR1 is MGHRA and CDR2 is YSYEKL.